This passage covers 15 T cell receptor beta chains from one sample sequenced in a study of control samples from healthy donors and cancer patients. The data were produced by immunoSEQ multiplex PCR, yet TCRdb's version contains in-frame clones alone and is incomplete. This sample has approximately 120,000 clones, with more than 85% found just once. Sequencing was carried out using blood. Receptors originate from a man in his late teens or twenties in good health.

This chain uses TRBV30 with TRBJ1-2; the D is unclear. Trimming removed 0 bases at V and 2 bases at J, with 7 bases between. This CDR3 region has 13 residues. Germline values: CDR1 GTSNPN, CDR2 SVGIG (reference sequence). The CDR3 here is CAWSVQRNYGYTF. The DNA of the CDR3 is TGTGCCTGGAGTGTACAGAGGAACTATGGCTACACCTTC. The full variable domain, with the rest looked up from reference TRBV30 and TRBJ1-2, is SQTIHQWPATLVQPVGSPLSLECTVEGTSNPNLYWYRQAAGRGLQLLFYSVGIGQISSEVPQNLSASRPQDRQFILSSKKLLLSDSGFYLCAWSVQRNYGYTFGSGTRLTVV.

This clone was found a few times. CDR3 nucleotide sequence: TGTGCCAGCAGCTTAGTTTTTCGCTACCGGGCAGCTTTCTTT. It specifies CASSLVFRYRAAFF. The rearrangement links TRBV7-2 to TRBJ1-1; D is unclear. V was cut by 1 base and J by 10 bases, with 16 bases left in between. CDR1 SGHTA and CDR2 FQGNSA come from the germline V gene. This CDR3 is built from 14 residues.

About this clone: Distinct nucleotide sequences in the sample also encode this CDR3. V usage is TRBV7-6 and J usage is TRBJ2-7, with 7 nucleotides matching TRBD2. Germline trimming cut 0 bases from V and 3 bases from J; bases unmatched to any gene: 5. Germline V gene sequence: CDR1 SGHVS, CDR2 FNYEAQ. This CDR3 is 15 amino acids long. The CDR3 DNA follows: TGTGCCAGCAGCTTAGCGGGAGGGCCCAACTACGAGCAGTACTTC. It encodes CASSLAGGPNYEQYF.

The rearrangement links TRBV24-1 to TRBJ2-3, with 8 bases matching TRBD1. The CDR3 has 16 residues. The V segment lost 1 base and the J segment 1 base; nucleotides outside the gene matches: 3. The germline gives CDR1 KGHDR, CDR2 SFDVKD. CDR3 sequence: CATSDFLTGGTDTQYF. Here the CDR3 DNA reads TGTGCCACCAGTGATTTCTTGACAGGGGGCACAGATACGCAGTATTTT.

The V and J genes are TRBV11-3 and TRBJ2-1, with 8 positions matching TRBD1. From germline, CDR1 is SGHNT and CDR2 YENEEA. Unmatched junction bases numbered 4, after V lost 5 bases and J lost 4 bases. CDR3 length equals 14 residues. The CDR3 spells CASSPRTGYNEQFF. The CDR3 nucleotides read TGTGCCAGCAGCCCTCGGACAGGGTACAATGAGCAGTTCTTC.

The chain links TRBV3-1 (or the pseudogene TRBV3-2) to TRBJ2-5, with D uncertain. CDR3 length: 14 amino acids. V shed 3 bases and J shed 7 bases, with 15 bases lying between them. Germline CDR1 reads LGHDT; CDR2 reads YNNKEL (reference sequence). Here the CDR3 reads CASSHSRVGGTQYF. CDR3 DNA: TGTGCCAGCAGCCATTCTAGAGTTGGCGGGACCCAGTACTTC.

This chain joins TRBV6-5 and TRBJ1-5, with 7 bases that match TRBD1. CDR1 is MNHEY, CDR2 SVGAGI, per germline. This CDR3 spans 13 amino acids. With 6 bases clipped from V and 5 bases from J, the junction kept 4 bases outside the gene matches. The CDR3 coding sequence is TGTGCCAGCAGGATTCAGGGGGATCAGCCCCAGCATTTT. Translation: CASRIQGDQPQHF.

The count of this clone is one. This sequence joins TRBV6-5 and TRBJ1-6, with TRBD1 matching over 10 bases. Germline CDR1 is MNHEY and CDR2 is SVGAGI. Trimming removed 7 bases from V and 10 bases from J; junction bases left unmatched: 7. The CDR3 length is 14 residues. CDR3 DNA: TGTGCCAGCATTAGACAGGGGGCTGGGTCACCCCTCCACTTT. Its translation is CASIRQGAGSPLHF.

V is TRBV19 and J is TRBJ1-1; 7 nucleotides agree with TRBD1. This CDR3 has 15 amino acids. CDR1 is LNHDA and CDR2 is SQIVND in the germline V gene (reference sequence). V trimming: 5 bases; J trimming: 1 base; junction bases outside the gene matches: 7. The CDR3 sequence is CASSQWTGQNTEAFF. The CDR3 region has the DNA TGTGCCAGTAGTCAATGGACAGGTCAGAACACTGAAGCTTTCTTT.

The chain links TRBV19 to TRBJ2-2; no firm D call. V lost 1 base and J 4 bases, leaving 7 bases between the germline ends. The CDR3 is 14 residues long. CDR1 and CDR2 from the germline V gene are LNHDA and SQIVND (reference sequence). The CDR3 DNA is TGTGCCAGTAGTATAGCACTGGGCACCGGGGAGCTGTTTTTT. Its translation is CASSIALGTGELFF.

This chain joins TRBV4-2 and TRBJ2-7; 7 bases align to TRBD1. The CDR3 sequence is 17 residues long. Germline assignment: CDR1 LGHNA and CDR2 YNFKEQ. V lost 3 bases, J lost 2 bases, and 13 bases stayed unmatched. CDR3 bases: TGTGCCAGCAGCCACAACACCCCGAGGGGGACAGCCTACGAGCAGTACTTC. Protein: CASSHNTPRGTAYEQYF.

This clone was detected only a few times. The chain has TRBV27 and TRBJ1-2, with TRBD1 as a possible D gene (5 bases). V lost 5 bases, J lost 8 bases, and 12 bases lay in between. The CDR3 runs 12 residues. Germline-derived CDR1 and CDR2 are MNHEY and SMNVEV (reference sequence). The CDR3 coding sequence is TGTGCCAGCAGTAGCAGGGTCTCCGGCTACACCTTC. Translating gives CASSSRVSGYTF.

V and J are TRBV5-1 and TRBJ1-1; D possibly corresponds to TRBD1 (6 bases). V shed 7 bases and J shed 3 bases, with 16 bases lying between them. Germline V gives CDR1 SGHRS, CDR2 YFSETQ. The CDR3 is 14 amino acids. The CDR3 DNA reads TGCGCCAGCTCGCGGGCAGGGGATGACACTGAAGCTTTCTTT. Its translation: CASSRAGDDTEAFF. The full variable domain, its missing parts supplied by reference TRBV5-1 and TRBJ1-1, is KAGVTQTPRYLIKTRGQQVTLSCSPISGHRSVSWYQQTPGQGLQFLFEYFSETQRNKGNFPGRFSGRQFSNSRSEMNVSTLELGDSALYLCASSRAGDDTEAFFGQGTRLTVV.

This chain uses TRBV7-9 with TRBJ1-1; D call uncertain. Trimming cost V 4 bases and J 7 bases, with 13 bases left between them. This CDR3 has 13 residues. Germline assignment: CDR1 SEHNR and CDR2 FQNEAQ (reference sequence). The CDR3 is CASSSTRGFEAFF. CDR3 in DNA: TGTGCCAGCAGCTCCACGCGGGGATTTGAAGCTTTCTTT.

Concerning this clone itself: An end of the junction does not agree with germline; a read error may underlie this. The chain recombines TRBV19 with TRBJ2-1; D is possibly TRBD1 (5 bases). This CDR3 region has 16 residues. Germline V gene lookup returns CDR1 LNHDA and CDR2 SQIVND (reference sequence). The CDR3 loop reads CASSIGTRVSSNEQFF. The CDR3, as DNA: TGTGCCAGTAGTATTGGAACCAGGGTATCCTCCAATGAGCAGTTCTTC.